The sequence of this TCR beta chain was determined in a study of cytomegalovirus exposure and HLA in healthy donors. Study in general: There were approximately 80 million unique TCRs (from HLA-typed donors) in an early data release. Study-wide results and limits: The study designated 150 or so TCR beta chains cytomegalovirus-associated. Roughly uniform sequencing depth across donors was assumed, possibly incorrectly.

Though probably carrying unrecorded immune exposures, donors were nominally healthy at sampling. The PCR employed 60 Vbeta primers together with 13 Jbeta primers. Repertoires were generated with immunoSEQ multiplex PCR, while TCRdb's copy carries only in-frame clones and drops some. This table has 97,000 or so clones, roughly 80% appearing once. This clone was recorded a few times. Its antigen is as yet unknown. Germline V gene data show CDR1 as MNHNS and CDR2 as SASEGT. The junction had 6 bases not matched to a gene; V was cut back by 6 bases and J by 5 bases. The CDR3 is 13 residues long. Sequenced material: PBMCs. The TCR sequence derives from a man between 40 and 49 years old in good health and CMV-seronegative. The chain links TRBV6-1 to TRBJ1-1, with 7 bases aligning to TRBD1. This chain's CDR3 is CASSRGQETEAFF. The CDR3 bases are TGTGCCAGCAGCCGCGGACAGGAAACTGAAGCTTTCTTT.